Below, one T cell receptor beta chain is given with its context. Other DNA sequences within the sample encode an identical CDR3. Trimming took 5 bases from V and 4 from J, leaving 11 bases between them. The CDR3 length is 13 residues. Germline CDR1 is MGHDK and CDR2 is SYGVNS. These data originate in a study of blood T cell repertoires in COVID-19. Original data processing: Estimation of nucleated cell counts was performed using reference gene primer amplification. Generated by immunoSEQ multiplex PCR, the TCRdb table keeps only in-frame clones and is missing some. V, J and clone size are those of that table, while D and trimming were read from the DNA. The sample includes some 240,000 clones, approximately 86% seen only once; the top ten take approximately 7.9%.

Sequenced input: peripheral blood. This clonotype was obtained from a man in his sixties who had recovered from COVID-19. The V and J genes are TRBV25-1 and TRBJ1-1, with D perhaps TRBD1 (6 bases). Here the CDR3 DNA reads TGTGCCAGCAGTCTTACAGGGTCCACTGAAGCTTTCTTT. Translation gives CASSLTGSTEAFF.